A single TCR beta chain is shown here with its context. Its cognate antigen is unknown. Time point of the sample: week 35, safety follow-up. Doses comprised 300 ug of mutant IDH1 20-mer peptide each, plus topical imiquimod. The vaccination schedule gave patients eight doses in weeks 1, 3, 5, 7, 11, 15, 19 and 23. Produced via immunoSEQ multiplex PCR; TCRdb's table is partial and in-frame only. Here the sample spans about 46,000 clones, around 94% being singletons. The data were obtained in a study of a mutant IDH1 vaccine in newly diagnosed glioma. Across the study: Vaccination was launched 4-6 weeks after radiotherapy alone, or with temozolomide cycles.

Germline values: CDR1 SNHLY, CDR2 FYNNEI. The CDR3 length is 14 residues. Trimming pared 7 bases from V and 2 bases from J, leaving 9 bases between. The V gene is TRBV2, the J gene TRBJ2-6; D gene uncertain. Source: PBMCs, taken from a glioma patient whose treatment included an IDH1 peptide vaccine. This receptor was taken from a middle-aged man with glioma. The DNA of the CDR3 is TGTGCCAGCACGGATGGCACTGGGGCCAACGTCCTGACTTTC. It codes for CASTDGTGANVLTF. Full variable domain (rest looked up from reference TRBV2 and TRBJ2-6): EPEVTQTPSHQVTQMGQEVILRCVPISNHLYFYWYRQILGQKVEFLVSFYNNEISEKSEIFDDQFSVERPDGSNFTLKIRSTKLEDSAMYFCASTDGTGANVLTFGAGSRLTVL.